This T cell receptor (beta chain) came from a study of T cell responses to AZD1222 COVID-19 vaccine. Findings of the study overall: In the spike-specific TCR repertoire, nearly half reportedly target unmutated variant regions. Clonal diversity may have been underestimated in mostly white British donors. Increased Spike-specific TCR breadth and depth were observed after two AZD1222 doses.

The protocol was immunoSEQ multiplex PCR, while the TCRdb copy is restricted to in-frame clones and leaves out a portion. The table shows about 60,000 clones, with about 88% occurring only once. Germline CDR1 SNHLY, CDR2 FYNNEI. The V end lost 7 bases, the J end lost 0 bases, and 12 bases lay between the germline ends. The CDR3 contains 14 residues. Second doses that came at about 4 or about 12 weeks were put together. As for this clone: The antigen is not known.

The clonotype comes from an adult who received the AZD1222 COVID-19 vaccine. The V gene is TRBV2, the J gene TRBJ2-5; D gene ambiguous. The starting material was peripheral blood, obtained 28 days after the second AZD1222 dose. The CDR3 is CASNLDTYQETQYF. In nucleotides, the CDR3 is TGTGCCAGCAACCTAGACACGTACCAAGAGACCCAGTACTTC.